This entry lists 20 T cell receptor beta chains sequenced from one sample in a study of T cells expressing NK-cell markers. Following a re-call of the 5' RACE reads, TCRdb has one entry per CDR3 protein and lacks DNA. The sample shows 200,000 to 300,000 distinct CDR3 sequences, and 4% to 4.5% sits with its ten largest clones. Sequencing input: blood T cells: a sorted CD56 or NKG2C T cell subset, CD4+ or CD8+ T cells, or bulk PBMC T cells (not recorded which). The receptors come from a woman aged 18-70 years in good health.

The chain combines TRBV20-1 with TRBJ2-5. The CDR3 covers 11 residues. Germline V gene sequence: CDR1 DFQATT, CDR2 SNEGSKA (reference sequence). The CDR3 sequence: CTIRWSETQYF.

This rearrangement joins TRBV4-1 to TRBJ1-1; TCRdb selects TRBD1, and the lack of DNA leaves this call unchecked. This CDR3 has 15 amino acids. Looked up from germline, CDR1 is MGHRA and CDR2 is YSYEKL. The CDR3 reads CASSQDTAGHRVAFF.

This chain connects TRBV12-3 or TRBV12-4 to TRBJ2-3; as DNA is missing, the TRBD1 call by TCRdb cannot be tested. The CDR3 is 13 amino acids. The CDR3 is CASSPWITDTQYF.

The gene calls are TRBV6-1 and TRBJ1-2. CDR3 length equals 13 residues. Germline V gene data show CDR1 as MNHNS and CDR2 as SASEGT. CDR3: CASSATGVHGYTF.

J is TRBJ2-1 and V is TRBV20-1. This CDR3 spans 12 amino acids. Germline-derived CDR1 and CDR2 are DFQATT and SNEGSKA (reference sequence). CDR3 in amino acids: CSATDDYNEQFF.

The chain is built from TRBV10-3 and TRBJ2-5; TCRdb gives TRBD1 as the D gene, but with no DNA this cannot be confirmed. The CDR3 length is 13 residues. Germline assignment: CDR1 ENHRY and CDR2 SYGVKD. The chain's CDR3 is CAIRGTGQETQYF.

This chain joins TRBV20-1 and TRBJ1-1; TCRdb gives TRBD1 as the D gene, but with no DNA this cannot be confirmed. Germline CDR1 reads DFQATT; CDR2 reads SNEGSKA (reference sequence). The length of the CDR3 is 11 residues. The CDR3 is CSVRRVTEAFF.

V usage is TRBV4-1 and J usage is TRBJ2-1; TCRdb indicates TRBD2, and absent DNA this call remains unverified. Germline V lookup: CDR1 MGHRA, CDR2 YSYEKL. The CDR3 covers 16 residues. CDR3 protein: CASSQGGLVTAAGQFF.

The gene calls are TRBV20-1 and TRBJ2-7; TCRdb selects TRBD2, and the lack of DNA leaves this call unchecked. The CDR3 is made up of 14 amino acids. The germline CDR1 and CDR2 sequences are DFQATT and SNEGSKA (reference sequence). CDR3 sequence reads: CSASSGSPPYEQYF.

The rearrangement uses TRBV7-3 and TRBJ2-1; TCRdb names TRBD1, which stays unverified in the absence of DNA. Germline lookup yields CDR1 SGHTA and CDR2 FQGTGA. This CDR3 is built from 13 residues. The CDR3 region is CASSSGTTNEQFF.

The chain recombines TRBV5-1 with TRBJ2-2. Germline CDR1 SGHRS, CDR2 YFSETQ. The CDR3 contains 12 residues. CDR3 sequence reads: CASSLTTGELFF.

The J gene is TRBJ2-1, the V gene TRBV5-1. CDR3 length: 16 amino acids. Germline values: CDR1 SGHRS, CDR2 YFSETQ. CDR3: CASSLQALSSYNEQFF.

CDR3 protein: CASSQGTSYTDTQYF. This chain links TRBV4-1 with TRBJ2-3. The CDR3 spans 15 residues. The germline gives CDR1 MGHRA, CDR2 YSYEKL.

The J gene is TRBJ2-7, the V gene TRBV29-1; the TCRdb D gene call, TRBD2, has no DNA to confirm it. This CDR3 region has 14 residues. The V gene's germline CDR1 is SQVTM and CDR2 ANQGSEA. CDR3 sequence reads: CSVALGGSNDEQYF.

This sequence joins TRBV5-2 and TRBJ2-1; the TCRdb D gene call, TRBD2, has no DNA to confirm it. TRBV5-2 represents a pseudogene. The CDR3 has 22 residues. The CDR3 protein is CASKRDPGEGLAGAYSYNEQFF.

The chain employs TRBV29-1 and TRBJ1-2; TCRdb's D call, TRBD1, is unchecked because there is no DNA. Germline V gives CDR1 SQVTM, CDR2 ANQGSEA. The CDR3 extends over 11 amino acids. The CDR3 here is CSVVQGHGYTF.

The V gene is TRBV4-3, the J gene TRBJ2-3; the TCRdb call, TRBD2, lacks DNA for checking. The CDR3 length is 16 residues. Germline V gives CDR1 LGHNA, CDR2 YSLEER. CDR3: CASSQDLAGATDRQYF.

The chain uses TRBV11-2 and TRBJ2-1; TCRdb returns TRBD2, unconfirmable since there is no DNA. The length of the CDR3 is 20 residues. The germline V gene has CDR1 SGHAT and CDR2 FQNNGV. The CDR3 sequence: CASSLVSGPRVAGDHNEQFF.

The gene calls are TRBV12-5 and TRBJ2-3; the TCRdb call, TRBD1, lacks DNA for checking. CDR1 and CDR2 from the germline V gene are LGHNT and FRNRAP. The CDR3 has 15 residues. CDR3 region: CASGPRAMGTDTQYF.

The chain combines TRBV4-1 with TRBJ1-1; TCRdb proposes TRBD1, but this gene call is untestable without DNA. Germline V gene lookup returns CDR1 MGHRA and CDR2 YSYEKL. The CDR3 consists of 21 residues. This CDR3 reads CASSRLHPAGTASRMNTEAFF.